These 27 T cell receptor beta chains came from one sample sequenced in a study of human T cells and chemical hapten exposure. TCRdb used MiXCR to reprocess the RACE reads, holding one entry per CDR3 protein. Of tens of thousands of distinct CDR3 sequences listed, approximately 11% were seen once; the top ten hold approximately 3.5%. The time point here: patch test 3, about 24 weeks after DPC sensitization. Specified treatment: therapeutic diphenylcyclopropenone sensitization with weekly scalp DPC. The source material was whole blood, sampled in connection with sensitization to the hapten diphenylcyclopropenone (DPC). These TCRs come from a woman aged 50 to 60 with alopecia areata. Some clones in this sample may be carry-over from other donors' samples.

The V gene is TRBV4-1, the J gene TRBJ1-4, with unresolved D. CDR1 is MGHRA and CDR2 is YSYEKL in the germline V gene. With 5 bases removed from V and 5 bases from J, the gap between germline ends came to 21 bases. The CDR3 is 17 amino acids. The CDR3 DNA reads TGCGCCAGCAGCGACAACCCCGGACTCCGGTTCAATGAAAAACTGTTTTTT. Translating gives CASSDNPGLRFNEKLFF.

There are a few counts of this clonotype. Sequence at one end of the junction differs from germline and may be a read error. The rearrangement links TRBV7-7 to TRBJ2-5, with D uncertain. Per germline, CDR1 SSHAT and CDR2 FNYEAQ (reference sequence). CDR3 length: 14 residues. Written as DNA, the CDR3 is TGTGCTAGCAGCTTAGCTGGGCAGCGAGAGACCCAGTACTTC. This gives the protein CASSLAGQRETQYF.

This clonotype was detected a few times. This chain links TRBV27 with TRBJ2-1, with D maybe TRBD2 (5 bases). The CDR3 runs 19 residues. Germline V gene sequence: CDR1 MNHEY, CDR2 SMNVEV (reference sequence). V lost 0 bases and J 4 bases, leaving 22 bases between the germline ends. The CDR3 DNA is TGTGCCAGCAGTTTATCGGCCCTAGCTCCTTCTCAAGTTTACAATGAGCAGTTCTTC. Its protein is CASSLSALAPSQVYNEQFF.

V and J are TRBV29-1 and TRBJ1-1, with D possibly matching TRBD1 (5 bases). This CDR3 has 14 residues. Germline-derived CDR1 and CDR2 are SQVTM and ANQGSEA. The V end was cut by 4 bases, the J end by 1 base, with 13 bases between. This CDR3 is CSVAGDSRNTEAFF. In DNA form, the CDR3 reads TGCAGCGTTGCTGGAGACAGCCGGAACACTGAAGCTTTCTTT.

This sequence joins TRBV6-5 and TRBJ2-2, with D unresolved. The CDR3 extends over 15 amino acids. Trimming took 6 bases from V and 4 from J, leaving 15 bases between them. Germline V CDR1 and CDR2: MNHEY, SVGAGI. The CDR3 nucleotides are TGTGCCAGCAGCCCCACCGCCCCGAGCACCGGGGAGCTGTTTTTT. This encodes CASSPTAPSTGELFF.

This clonotype was counted a few times. The chain carries TRBV2 and TRBJ2-2; perhaps TRBD1 as D (6 bases). Germline CDR1 SNHLY, CDR2 FYNNEI. The CDR3 is 13 amino acids. The germline V and J ends were trimmed by 6 bases and 9 bases, with 14 bases remaining between them. The CDR3 reads CASRPSGVWELFF. The CDR3 DNA is TGTGCCAGCAGGCCCTCAGGGGTCTGGGAGCTGTTTTTT.

This clonotype appeared many times. V and J are TRBV30 and TRBJ2-3, with no clear D. The CDR3 loop spans 15 amino acids. CDR1 and CDR2 (germline): GTSNPN, SVGIG (reference sequence). Trimming left V 3 bases short and J 2 bases short, with 15 bases between. Here the CDR3 DNA reads TGTGCCTGGAGCCGACTCTATCCCTCCACAGATACGCAGTATTTT. Encoded protein: CAWSRLYPSTDTQYF.

V gene TRBV10-3 combines with J gene TRBJ2-3; D is unclear. The CDR3 is 18 residues long. V shed 0 bases and J shed 5 bases, with 21 bases lying between them. CDR1 is ENHRY and CDR2 is SYGVKD in the germline V gene. CDR3 nucleotide sequence: TGTGCCATCAGTGAGTCGTCGGCGAGAATCACACCCGGAGATACGCAGTATTTT. Protein product: CAISESSARITPGDTQYF.

This clonotype was recorded at least ten times. This CDR3 reads CSATTGDNQPQHF. As DNA, the CDR3 is TGCAGTGCTACGACAGGGGACAATCAGCCCCAGCATTTT. The chain carries TRBV20-1 and TRBJ1-5; 8 bases agree with TRBD1. CDR1 and CDR2 (germline): DFQATT, SNEGSKA (reference sequence). The J segment lost 3 bases and the V segment lost 4 bases, leaving 2 bases of the junction unmatched. The CDR3 loop spans 13 amino acids.

The chain combines TRBV3-1 with TRBJ2-1, with TRBD1 as a possible D gene (6 bases). V lost 0 bases, J lost 3 bases, and 12 bases lay in between. Germline values: CDR1 LGHDT, CDR2 YNNKEL (reference sequence). This CDR3 is built from 16 residues. The CDR3 DNA reads TGTGCCAGCAGCCAAGATCGAACAGGGTACTACAATGAGCAGTTCTTC. It encodes CASSQDRTGYYNEQFF.

This clonotype has a count of ten or more. The rearrangement uses TRBV20-1 and TRBJ2-1; either TRBD1 or TRBD2 may fit D (7 bases each). CDR1 and CDR2 (germline): DFQATT, SNEGSKA (reference sequence). This CDR3 is 12 amino acids long. V gave up 8 bases and J gave up 4 bases, with 12 bases separating them. CDR3 residues: CSPRGGYNEQFF. CDR3 DNA: TGCAGTCCCAGGGGGGGGTACAATGAGCAGTTCTTC.

The chain uses TRBV6-5 and TRBJ2-1; TRBD2 matches 8 bases. The germline CDR1 and CDR2 sequences are MNHEY and SVGAGI. The length of the CDR3 is 16 residues. Germline trimming cut 7 bases from V and 6 bases from J; bases unmatched to any gene: 14. The CDR3, as DNA: TGTGCCAGCACCAGGCGGGAGGCCATAGGGGGCAATGAGCAGTTCTTC. Its translation: CASTRREAIGGNEQFF.

This clonotype was detected a few times. This chain links TRBV6-2 or TRBV6-3 with TRBJ2-1; TRBD2 matches at 12 bases. V gave up 2 bases and J gave up 6 bases; unmatched junction bases: 2. The CDR3 is made up of 15 amino acids. CDR1 and CDR2 (germline): MNHEY, SVGEGT. CDR3 coding DNA: TGTGCCAGCAGTTACGGGGGACTAGCGGGCAATGAGCAGTTCTTC. It yields the protein CASSYGGLAGNEQFF.

This clonotype was picked up a small number of times. The rearrangement links TRBV12-3 or TRBV12-4 to TRBJ2-7; 7 bases match TRBD1. With V trimmed by 3 bases and J by 3 bases, 2 bases remained unmatched. The CDR3 spans 13 residues. CDR3 coding DNA: TGTGCCAGCAGTTTTGCAGGGGGCTACGAGCAGTACTTC. Protein: CASSFAGGYEQYF.

This clonotype showed up just a few times. The genes are TRBV9 and TRBJ2-1, with TRBD2 identical over 16 bases. V gave up 10 bases and J gave up 4 bases; unmatched junction bases: 17. Germline V gene sequence: CDR1 SGDLS, CDR2 YYNGEE. The CDR3 covers 19 residues. CDR3 coding DNA: TGTGCCCGCCCTAGGCCCGGGACTAGCGGGAGGGGGTTATACAATGAGCAGTTCTTC. This translates into CARPRPGTSGRGLYNEQFF.

V gene TRBV6-1 combines with J gene TRBJ2-3; possibly TRBD1 for D (6 bases). Trimming pared 5 bases from V and 4 bases from J, leaving 13 bases between. The CDR3 spans 14 residues. The germline V gene has CDR1 MNHNS and CDR2 SASEGT. The CDR3 coding sequence is TGTGCCAGCAGTTACAGGGATGGGTCAGATACGCAGTATTTT. Translation gives CASSYRDGSDTQYF.

The table lists this clonotype with many counts. CDR3 amino acids: CASSKTSEGHNEQFF. The CDR3 DNA follows: TGTGCCAGCAGTAAGACTAGCGAGGGGCACAATGAGCAGTTCTTC. The J gene is TRBJ2-1, the V gene TRBV11-2, with 8 bases that match TRBD2. The CDR3 spans 15 residues. CDR1 SGHAT and CDR2 FQNNGV come from the germline V gene. V gave up 6 bases and J gave up 5 bases; unmatched junction bases: 9.

This clonotype was detected only a few times. V usage is TRBV28 and J usage is TRBJ1-2; D possibly corresponds to TRBD1 (5 bases). Between the trimmed V and J ends, which lost 5 bases and 2 bases, there was a span of 12 bases. The CDR3 has 14 amino acids. Germline values: CDR1 MDHEN, CDR2 SYDVKM. The CDR3 reads CASSRDSRNYGYTF. Here the CDR3 DNA reads TGTGCCAGCAGTAGAGACAGTAGGAACTATGGCTACACCTTC.

The chain's CDR3 is CSVDGTGGTSTDTQYF. In DNA form, the CDR3 reads TGCAGCGTTGACGGGACAGGAGGGACTAGCACAGATACGCAGTATTTT. This chain links TRBV29-1 with TRBJ2-3, with 8 bases identical to TRBD1. The junction had 8 bases not matched to a gene; V was cut back by 3 bases and J by 0 bases. Germline-derived CDR1 and CDR2 are SQVTM and ANQGSEA. The CDR3 runs to 16 residues.

J is TRBJ1-1 and V is TRBV6-5; TRBD1 is a possible D gene (5 bases). The CDR3 has 14 amino acids. Germline CDR1 and CDR2: MNHEY and SVGAGI. Trimming stripped 0 bases from V and 2 bases from J, with 7 bases between. CDR3: CASSYSGDNTEAFF. The CDR3 bases are TGTGCCAGCAGTTACTCAGGGGACAACACTGAAGCTTTCTTT.

The table lists this clonotype with many counts. This chain connects TRBV3-1 to TRBJ2-7; D unresolved. This CDR3 spans 12 amino acids. The germline V and J ends were trimmed by 4 bases and 3 bases, with 7 bases remaining between them. Germline V lookup: CDR1 LGHDT, CDR2 YNNKEL (reference sequence). The CDR3 spells CASSPSGYEQYF. The CDR3 bases are TGTGCCAGCAGCCCGTCCGGCTACGAGCAGTACTTC.

The chain employs TRBV19 and TRBJ2-7; the D gene could be TRBD1 or TRBD2 (5 bases each). V dropped 8 bases and J dropped 0 bases, with 14 bases sitting between them. Germline V gene lookup returns CDR1 LNHDA and CDR2 SQIVND (reference sequence). The CDR3 length is 14 residues. The CDR3 DNA sequence: TGTGCCAGTGCTTCCGGGACGGACTCCTACGAGCAGTACTTC. It yields the protein CASASGTDSYEQYF.

This chain uses TRBV19 with TRBJ2-5; D may be TRBD1 or TRBD2 (5 bases each). The V end lost 3 bases, the J end lost 2 bases, and 25 bases lay between the germline ends. The CDR3 has 19 residues. Germline loops: CDR1 LNHDA, CDR2 SQIVND (reference sequence). The CDR3 loop reads CASSMGPALSRRWQETQYF. Written as DNA, the CDR3 is TGTGCCAGTAGTATGGGACCTGCACTTTCCCGCCGATGGCAAGAGACCCAGTACTTC.

This clonotype was seen repeatedly, ten times or more. The rearrangement links TRBV29-1 to TRBJ2-1; 8 bases fit TRBD2. The CDR3 covers 12 residues. Germline lookup yields CDR1 SQVTM and CDR2 ANQGSEA. With 3 bases clipped from V and 9 bases from J, the junction kept 4 bases outside the gene matches. This CDR3 is CSVDHLAGEQFF. In DNA, the CDR3 is TGCAGCGTTGATCACCTAGCGGGTGAGCAGTTCTTC.

This clonotype was counted at least ten times. The CDR3 sequence: CASSVGVSGTLQETQYF. DNA of the CDR3: TGTGCCAGCAGCGTAGGAGTTAGCGGGACGCTCCAAGAGACCCAGTACTTC. The chain carries TRBV9 and TRBJ2-5; 8 nucleotides align to TRBD2. This CDR3 spans 17 amino acids. J was trimmed by 1 base and V by 0 bases; bases with no gene match: 8. Germline V CDR1 and CDR2: SGDLS, YYNGEE.

J is TRBJ1-1 and V is TRBV5-1, with D perhaps matching TRBD1 (5 bases). CDR1 and CDR2 (germline): SGHRS, YFSETQ. V dropped 0 bases and J dropped 5 bases, with 8 bases sitting between them. The CDR3 length is 13 residues. The CDR3 nucleotides are TGCGCCAGCAGCTTGGGGCGGGGGACTGAAGCTTTCTTT. Amino acids: CASSLGRGTEAFF. The full variable domain, in which reference TRBV5-1 and TRBJ1-1 provide the parts outside the CDR3, is KAGVTQTPRYLIKTRGQQVTLSCSPISGHRSVSWYQQTPGQGLQFLFEYFSETQRNKGNFPGRFSGRQFSNSRSEMNVSTLELGDSALYLCASSLGRGTEAFFGQGTRLTVV.

This clonotype showed up many times. The chain links TRBV7-6 to TRBJ2-3; D is perhaps TRBD2 (5 bases). V lost 6 bases and J lost 5, with 9 bases in between. Looked up from germline, CDR1 is SGHVS and CDR2 is FNYEAQ. This CDR3 comprises 12 residues. CDR3 bases: TGTGCCAGCAGTTCGGACTTAGATACGCAGTATTTT. As protein: CASSSDLDTQYF.